This TCR beta chain emerged from a study of cytomegalovirus exposure and HLA in healthy donors. Findings of the study overall: CMV serostatus was the only immune exposure information that was available. Roughly uniform depth of sequencing across donors was assumed in presence/absence analyses. Earlier results showed most TCR beta V segments being productive about 87% or about 30% of the time.

CDR3 length equals 15 residues. V lost 5 bases to trimming and J lost 2 bases, with 12 bases between them. Germline CDR1 and CDR2: MDHEN and SYDVKM. Vbeta (60) and Jbeta (13) primers were used in the PCR. The assay was immunoSEQ multiplex PCR, and TCRdb's table has in-frame clones only and misses some. The repertoire holds over 120,000 clones, with more than 9.5% as singletons. This clone was observed a few times. Its antigen is unknown. Sequences were obtained from PBMCs. The V and J genes are TRBV28 and TRBJ2-2; TRBD1 is a possible D gene (5 bases). The TCR sequence derives from a man aged 50-59 years in good health and CMV-seronegative. The CDR3 reads CASSRRQINTGELFF. The CDR3 DNA is TGTGCCAGCAGTCGGCGACAGATAAACACCGGGGAGCTGTTTTTT. Looking up the rest from reference TRBV28 and TRBJ2-2 gives the full variable domain: DVKVTQSSRYLVKRTGEKVFLECVQDMDHENMFWYRQDPGLGLRLIYFSYDVKMKEKGDIPEGYSVSREKKERFSLILESASTNQTSMYLCASSRRQINTGELFFGEGSRLTVL.